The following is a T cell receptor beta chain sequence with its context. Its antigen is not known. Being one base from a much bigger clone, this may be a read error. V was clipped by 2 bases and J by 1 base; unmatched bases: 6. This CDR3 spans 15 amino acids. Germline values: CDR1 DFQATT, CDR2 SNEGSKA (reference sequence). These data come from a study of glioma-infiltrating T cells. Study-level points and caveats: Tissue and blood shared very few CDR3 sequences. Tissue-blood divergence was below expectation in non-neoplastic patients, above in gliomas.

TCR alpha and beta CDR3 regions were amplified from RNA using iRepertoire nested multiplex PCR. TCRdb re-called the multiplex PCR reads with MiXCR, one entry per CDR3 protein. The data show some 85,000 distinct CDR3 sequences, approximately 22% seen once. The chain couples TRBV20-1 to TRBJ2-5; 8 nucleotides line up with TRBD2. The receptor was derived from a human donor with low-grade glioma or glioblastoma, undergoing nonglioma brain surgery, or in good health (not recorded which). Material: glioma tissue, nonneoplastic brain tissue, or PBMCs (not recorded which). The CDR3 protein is CSARIAGNTQETQYF. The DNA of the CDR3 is TGCAGTGCTAGAATAGCGGGAAATACCCAAGAGACCCAGTACTTC.